This entry is about one T cell receptor beta chain. This specimen comes from a study of shared clonotypes between healthy human individuals. The CDR3 totals 14 residues. The V end was cut by 1 base, the J end by 4 bases, with 9 bases between. The germline gives CDR1 SGHRS, CDR2 YFSETQ. Libraries were prepared by immunoSEQ multiplex PCR; TCRdb keeps only in-frame clonotypes and omits some of them. The sample lists 2 million to 2.5 million clones, roughly 93% seen once, with 0.36% in the top ten. This clonotype was sampled from a man between 18 and 29 years old in good health. Some clones in this sample may be carry-over from other donors' samples. Specimen: naive CD4+ T cells from PBMCs. Described subset: CD45RA+ positively selected. The rearrangement joins TRBV5-1 to TRBJ1-3; D is ambiguous. Here the CDR3 reads CASSLPGKGNTIYF. For the CDR3, the DNA is TGCGCCAGCAGCTTGCCCGGGAAAGGAAACACCATATATTTT. The variable domain in full, with the rest retrieved from reference TRBV5-1 and TRBJ1-3, is KAGVTQTPRYLIKTRGQQVTLSCSPISGHRSVSWYQQTPGQGLQFLFEYFSETQRNKGNFPGRFSGRQFSNSRSEMNVSTLELGDSALYLCASSLPGKGNTIYFGEGSWLTVV.